The 5 T cell receptor beta chains given below trace back to one sample, sequenced in a study of T cells in Graves' hyperthyroidism and ophthalmopathy. Amplified TCR beta CDR3 regions came from RNA transcripts. HTBI primers were the set used in a first-round RT-PCR of the TCR CDR3. A single record per CDR3 protein comes from TCRdb applying MiXCR to the multiplex PCR reads. Of roughly 170,000 distinct CDR3 sequences in the sample, 9.4% are singletons; the top ten hold approximately 20%. Source material: blood. The receptors here all came from a woman under 30 with Graves' hyperthyroidism that later progressed to Graves' ophthalmopathy.

This clonotype was counted at least ten times. DNA for the CDR3: TGTGCCAGCAGCGCATCTAGCGGCCCCAGAGAGACCCAGTACTTC. This codes for CASSASSGPRETQYF. The J gene is TRBJ2-5, the V gene TRBV9, with TRBD2 identical over 7 bases. Trimming took 3 bases from V and 4 from J; bases not matched to a gene: 9. The CDR3 sequence is 15 residues long. Germline loops: CDR1 SGDLS, CDR2 YYNGEE.

This clonotype was detected many times. The chain uses TRBV6-1 and TRBJ2-7; TRBD1 agrees at 8 bases. This CDR3 region has 14 residues. Per germline, CDR1 MNHNS and CDR2 SASEGT. Losses at the gene ends were 8 bases for V and 6 bases for J; bases not matched to a gene: 12. In DNA form, the CDR3 reads TGTGCCAGCGGACAGGGACATATTTCGGGCGAGCAGTACTTC. Amino acid sequence: CASGQGHISGEQYF.

A few counts support this clonotype. At one of its ends the junction is not consistent with the germline gene, which may arise from a read error. The J gene is TRBJ2-5, the V gene TRBV6-1; TRBD1 or TRBD2 may be the D gene (6 bases each). The CDR3 contains 12 residues. Germline CDR1 is MNHNS and CDR2 is SASEGT. The CDR3 spells CASKGGPEAQYF. CDR3 DNA: TGTGCCAGCAAAGGGGGGCCAGAGGCCCAGTACTTC.

Ten or more counts support this clonotype. The chain is built from TRBV11-2 and TRBJ2-5; perhaps TRBD2 as D (6 bases). CDR3 length: 14 residues. Germline V gene sequence: CDR1 SGHAT, CDR2 FQNNGV. Trimming took 7 bases from V and 2 from J, leaving 14 bases between them. CDR3 residues: CASTPLGLQETQYF. In nucleotides, the CDR3 is TGTGCCAGCACCCCCTTGGGACTTCAAGAGACCCAGTACTTC.

V and J are TRBV9 and TRBJ2-5; 10 bases line up with TRBD2. The CDR3 has 15 amino acids. The J segment lost 5 bases and the V segment lost 2 bases, leaving 6 bases of the junction unmatched. CDR1 is SGDLS and CDR2 is YYNGEE in the germline V gene. This chain's CDR3 is CASSVLAGARETQYF. DNA for the CDR3: TGTGCCAGCAGCGTCCTAGCGGGAGCCCGGGAGACCCAGTACTTC.